What follows is one T cell receptor beta chain and its context. Participants, 18 to 89 years old, spanned around 25 US areas. Recovered participants had two consecutive negative NP/OP PCR tests, healthcare professional clearance, or symptom resolution. The CDR3 spans 16 residues. The germline V gene has CDR1 SGDLS and CDR2 YYNGEE. Trimming at V came to 2 bases and at J to 7 bases, leaving 6 bases not matched to a gene. This sample is part of a study of blood T cell repertoires in COVID-19. Per the study methods: How many nucleated cells were present was estimated from reference gene primer amplification. Profiled with immunoSEQ multiplex PCR; TCRdb holds only in-frame clones, not every one. V and J calls and clone size are copied from that table; D and trimming were computed from the DNA. The table has around 310,000 clones, approximately 89% seen once.

V usage is TRBV9 and J usage is TRBJ2-1, with 13 bases aligning to TRBD2. The TCR comes from a man younger than 40 who had recovered from COVID-19. Sequenced material: PBMCs or T cells enriched from blood (not recorded which). The CDR3 sequence: CASSVLTSGGLNEQFF. The DNA of the CDR3 is TGTGCCAGCAGCGTCCTGACTAGCGGGGGGTTAAATGAGCAGTTCTTC.